Below, 18 T cell receptor beta chains from the same sample are listed, as sequenced in a study of CD8 T cells in Susac syndrome. Random hexamers were used to reverse transcribe an amount of roughly 0.5 to 1 ug RNA. Each CDR3 protein gets one entry after TCRdb re-called the immunoSEQ multiplex PCR reads with MiXCR. The sample lists about 85,000 distinct CDR3 sequences, 94% seen once, with 0.26% in the top ten. The sample taken for sequencing was CD8+ T cells from PBMCs. These receptors came from a human donor in good health.

V and J are TRBV7-9 and TRBJ1-2; maybe TRBD1 (6 bases). V dropped 3 bases and J dropped 0 bases, with 17 bases sitting between them. The CDR3 length is 17 residues. The germline V gene has CDR1 SEHNR and CDR2 FQNEAQ (reference sequence). CDR3 nucleotide sequence: TGTGCCAGCAGCTTCGGGGGGCTTCCGATCTCTAACTATGGCTACACCTTC. Protein product: CASSFGGLPISNYGYTF.

This chain connects TRBV3-1 to TRBJ1-1; D is undetermined. CDR1 LGHDT and CDR2 YNNKEL come from the germline V gene (reference sequence). The CDR3 runs 14 residues. Deletions cut 0 bases from V and 4 bases from J, with 9 bases between. For the CDR3, the DNA is TGTGCCAGCAGCCAAGATAGGCCAGGCACTGAAGCTTTCTTT. As protein: CASSQDRPGTEAFF.

The chain carries TRBV2 and TRBJ1-1; D call uncertain. The CDR3 sequence is 15 residues long. Trimming left V 6 bases short and J 3 bases short, with 17 bases between. Germline V lookup: CDR1 SNHLY, CDR2 FYNNEI. The CDR3 loop reads CASRGTASDDTEAFF. In DNA, the CDR3 is TGTGCCAGCAGGGGCACGGCCAGTGACGACACTGAAGCTTTCTTT.

The chain has TRBV29-1 and TRBJ2-3; possibly TRBD1 for D (5 bases). In germline, CDR1 is SQVTM, CDR2 ANQGSEA. This CDR3 spans 13 amino acids. V was shortened by 4 bases and J by 5 bases, with 13 bases between the two germline ends. The CDR3 DNA sequence: TGCAGCGTTGTTTCACAGGATAGAGATACGCAGTATTTT. It yields the protein CSVVSQDRDTQYF.

The rearrangement links TRBV20-1 to TRBJ1-1, with D perhaps TRBD1 (5 bases). The CDR3 contains 12 residues. V was pared by 4 bases and J by 7 bases, with 13 bases between. The germline V gene encodes CDR1 DFQATT and CDR2 SNEGSKA (reference sequence). CDR3 protein: CSAILSQVEAFF. The CDR3 DNA reads as TGCAGTGCTATCTTGTCACAGGTTGAAGCTTTCTTT.

The chain couples TRBV5-4 to TRBJ2-1; D possibly corresponds to TRBD2 (6 bases). V was cut by 3 bases and J by 5 bases, with 18 bases left in between. This CDR3 spans 16 amino acids. The V gene's germline CDR1 is SGHNT and CDR2 YYREEE (reference sequence). CDR3 nucleotide sequence: TGTGCCAGCAGCTCGGGAGAGCATCGGGTAGACAATGAGCAGTTCTTC. Translated, it gives CASSSGEHRVDNEQFF. The full variable domain, with the rest looked up from reference TRBV5-4 and TRBJ2-1, is ETGVTQSPTHLIKTRGQQVTLRCSSQSGHNTVSWYQQALGQGPQFIFQYYREEENGRGNFPPRFSGLQFPNYSSELNVNALELDDSALYLCASSSGEHRVDNEQFFGPGTRLTVL.

The V gene is TRBV7-3, the J gene TRBJ2-3, with a tentative D call TRBD2 (5 bases). Trimming shortened V by 4 bases and J by 3 bases, and 8 bases separated the two germline ends. This CDR3 has 13 residues. Germline assignment: CDR1 SGHTA and CDR2 FQGTGA. CDR3 nucleotide sequence: TGTGCCAGCAGCTCACTAGGAACAGATACGCAGTATTTT. It encodes CASSSLGTDTQYF.

V is TRBV11-2 and J is TRBJ2-7; D remains unclear. V was trimmed by 6 bases and J by 1 base, leaving 10 bases between them. Germline CDR1 reads SGHAT; CDR2 reads FQNNGV. The CDR3 extends over 13 amino acids. Written as DNA, the CDR3 is TGTGCCAGCAGTCAAGCGTCTTCCTACGAGCAGTACGTC. Amino acid sequence: CASSQASSYEQYV.

V and J are TRBV4-1 and TRBJ2-7, with 7 bases fitting TRBD1. The J segment lost 3 bases and the V segment lost 4 bases, leaving 18 bases of the junction unmatched. Germline V gene sequence: CDR1 MGHRA, CDR2 YSYEKL. There are 18 residues in the CDR3. DNA for the CDR3: TGCGCCAGCAGCCCCTTTGCACCCGGACAGGACGGAGGCTACGAGCAGTACGTC. This translates into CASSPFAPGQDGGYEQYV.

The V call is TRBV12-3 or TRBV12-4, the J call TRBJ1-4; tentative D call: TRBD1 (6 bases). V was clipped by 5 bases and J by 4 bases, with 17 bases between them. The CDR3 contains 16 residues. This CDR3 is CASSLSPGALNEKLFF. As DNA, the CDR3 is TGTGCCAGCAGTCTAAGCCCAGGGGCGCTTAATGAAAAACTGTTTTTT.

This clonotype was recorded a few times. The chain recombines TRBV27 with TRBJ1-6; D is unclear. Trimming stripped 1 base from V and 7 bases from J, with 11 bases between. Germline loops: CDR1 MNHEY, CDR2 SMNVEV (reference sequence). CDR3 length: 15 residues. CDR3 in DNA: TGTGCCAGCAGTTTATTGTTTCTGTCGAATTCACCCCTCCACTTT. Amino acid sequence: CASSLLFLSNSPLHF.

The V gene is TRBV20-1, the J gene TRBJ1-2, with a tentative D call TRBD1 (5 bases). This CDR3 is built from 15 residues. V was pared by 0 bases and J by 2 bases, with 13 bases between. Germline V gene lookup returns CDR1 DFQATT and CDR2 SNEGSKA (reference sequence). The DNA for the CDR3 is TGCAGTGCTAGAGATCCAGGGTCGCTGAACTATGGCTACACCTTC. Encoded protein: CSARDPGSLNYGYTF.

This sequence joins TRBV6-1 and TRBJ1-2; a weak D match, TRBD1 (6 bases). The germline CDR1 and CDR2 sequences are MNHNS and SASEGT. The V end lost 0 bases, the J end lost 5 bases, and 10 bases lay between the germline ends. This CDR3 region has 14 residues. The CDR3 spells CASSEAGHGYGYTF. The CDR3 region has the DNA TGTGCCAGCAGTGAAGCGGGACACGGGTATGGCTACACCTTC.

J is TRBJ2-7 and V is TRBV27; 7 positions agree with TRBD1. The CDR3 totals 13 residues. V was clipped by 6 bases and J by 0 bases; unmatched bases: 2. The germline CDR1 and CDR2 sequences are MNHEY and SMNVEV (reference sequence). CDR3 loop: CASRRQGSYEQYF. In DNA form, the CDR3 reads TGTGCCAGCAGACGACAGGGCTCCTACGAGCAGTACTTC.

This clonotype was picked up a small number of times. The genes are TRBV4-1 and TRBJ2-1; possible D gene TRBD2, 5 bases. This CDR3 has 14 residues. Per the germline V gene, CDR1 is MGHRA and CDR2 is YSYEKL. V was shortened by 1 base and J by 1 base, with 5 bases between the two germline ends. The CDR3 sequence: CASSQGGSYNEQFF. For the CDR3, the DNA is TGCGCCAGCAGCCAAGGAGGGTCCTACAATGAGCAGTTCTTC.

The rearrangement links TRBV20-1 to TRBJ2-2, with D hard to call. With 1 base removed from V and 2 bases from J, the gap between germline ends came to 11 bases. The V gene's germline CDR1 is DFQATT and CDR2 SNEGSKA (reference sequence). This CDR3 region has 15 residues. CDR3 in DNA: TGCAGTGCTAGAGTATGGCCCCACAACACCGGGGAGCTGTTTTTT. Translating gives CSARVWPHNTGELFF.

The V gene is TRBV11-2, the J gene TRBJ2-3; tentatively, D is TRBD2 (5 bases). Germline V gene sequence: CDR1 SGHAT, CDR2 FQNNGV. V was trimmed by 1 base and J by 1 base, leaving 6 bases between them. The CDR3 totals 14 residues. In DNA, the CDR3 is TGTGCCAGCAGCTTAGTCGGGGGCACAGATACGCAGTATTTT. As protein: CASSLVGGTDTQYF.

This clonotype showed up just once. V gene TRBV29-1 combines with J gene TRBJ2-2, with unresolved D. Germline-derived CDR1 and CDR2 are SQVTM and ANQGSEA. Trimming removed 7 bases from V and 4 bases from J, with 13 bases in between. The CDR3 is made up of 13 amino acids. The CDR3 DNA reads as TGCAGCGCGATCTTCGCGTCCACCGGGGAGCTGTTTTTT. Translating it yields CSAIFASTGELFF.